The 3 T cell receptor beta chains below were found in one sample sequenced in a study. TCRdb used MiXCR to reprocess the 5' RACE reads, holding one entry per CDR3 protein. This sample carries 5,000 to 7,000 distinct CDR3 sequences, roughly 51% of them seen once, and the ten largest clones take 3.8%. Specimen: memory CD4+ T cells sorted from blood. Subset described: memory CD4+ T cells, CD4+CD45RO+CD25-. The receptors stem from a female donor with breast cancer.

The chain uses TRBV6-6 and TRBJ2-2; D might be TRBD1 (5 bases). This CDR3 region has 12 residues. Trimming removed 10 bases at V and 1 base at J, with 7 bases between. Germline CDR1 and CDR2: MNHNY and SVGAGI (reference sequence). CDR3 amino acids: CAITGNTGELFF. CDR3 DNA: TGTGCCATCACAGGGAACACCGGGGAGCTGTTTTTT.

In this sample, this clonotype turned up a few times. The V call is TRBV20-1, the J call TRBJ1-1, with 9 bases aligning to TRBD1. The CDR3 runs to 14 residues. Germline CDR1 and CDR2: DFQATT and SNEGSKA (reference sequence). Germline trimming cut 4 bases from V and 3 bases from J; bases unmatched to any gene: 6. The CDR3: CSATGQGQDTEAFF. CDR3 bases: TGCAGTGCTACGGGACAGGGTCAGGACACTGAAGCTTTCTTT.

In this sample, this clonotype turned up once. The CDR3 ends on some other residue instead of the conserved phenylalanine or tryptophan, so this is likely a read error. The chain couples TRBV7-6 to TRBJ2-1; D is undetermined. V lost 1 base and J lost 3, with 4 bases in between. The CDR3 extends over 13 amino acids. Per germline, CDR1 SGHVS and CDR2 FNYEAQ. CDR3 in amino acids: CASSLGFYNEQFS. The DNA of the CDR3 is TGTGCCAGCAGCTTAGGCTTCTACAATGAGCAGTTCTCC.